A selection of T cell receptor beta chains follows, all from one sample in a study of spatial heterogeneity in lung cancer. From the 5' RACE reads, TCRdb called clonotypes with MiXCR, one entry per CDR3 protein. The sample lists about 100,000 distinct CDR3 sequences, approximately 4% seen once, with roughly 20% in the top ten. The sample here was lung tumor tissue, taken at surgery. Receptor source: a male donor with early-stage non-small cell lung cancer. Each CDR3 is given with its conserved first and last residue. A D gene is named only where the DNA matches it firmly. A clone size is listed for some rows: how often the clone was seen (once, few, many), or a class if it is expanded.

J gene: TRBJ2-7
clone size: .
D gene: TRBD2
V gene: TRBV28
CDR3 DNA: TGTGCCAGCAGTTTCATGACTAGCGGGGGCTACGAGCAGTACTTC
CDR3 protein: CASSFMTSGGYEQYF

J gene: TRBJ2-2
clone size: few
D gene: TRBD2
V gene: TRBV5-4
CDR3 DNA: TGTGCCAGCAGCTTGGGACTAGCGGGAGACGTAAAGGCCGGGGAGCTGTTTTTT
CDR3 protein: CASSLGLAGDVKAGELFF

J gene: TRBJ2-7
clone size: many
D gene: TRBD2
V gene: TRBV7-9
CDR3 DNA: TGTGCCAGCAGCTCAGGACTAGTACGGGAGCAGTACTTC
CDR3 protein: CASSSGLVREQYF

J gene: TRBJ2-2
clone size: many
D gene: .
V gene: TRBV27
CDR3 DNA: TGTGCCAGCACCCCCGGGTCGCAGGCGAACACCGGGGAGCTGTTTTTT
CDR3 protein: CASTPGSQANTGELFF

J gene: TRBJ1-5
clone size: many
D gene: TRBD1
V gene: TRBV20-1
CDR3 DNA: TGCAGTGCTAGATCTACAGGGGAAGTTGAGGATCAGCCCCAGCATTTT
CDR3 protein: CSARSTGEVEDQPQHF

J gene: TRBJ1-2
clone size: many
D gene: .
V gene: TRBV6-5
CDR3 DNA: TGTGCCAGCACCAGAGACGGGGCTAACTATGGCTACACCTTC
CDR3 protein: CASTRDGANYGYTF

J gene: TRBJ2-5
clone size: many
D gene: TRBD1
V gene: TRBV9
CDR3 DNA: TGTGCCAGCAGCATATCCGGGACAGAGGGAGAGACCCAGTACTTC
CDR3 protein: CASSISGTEGETQYF

J gene: TRBJ2-7
clone size: .
D gene: .
V gene: TRBV5-6
CDR3 DNA: TGTGCCAGCAGCCGGATGGGGTCCGAGGCGACCTACGAGCAGTACTTC
CDR3 protein: CASSRMGSEATYEQYF

J gene: TRBJ2-1
clone size: many
D gene: .
V gene: TRBV11-1
CDR3 DNA: TGTGCCAGCAGACAGGGTAGCCACAATGAGCAGTTCTTC
CDR3 protein: CASRQGSHNEQFF

J gene: TRBJ2-1
clone size: many
D gene: .
V gene: TRBV28
CDR3 DNA: TGTGCCAGCAGTTTGAGGGGGACCTTCATGGAGTTCTTC
CDR3 protein: CASSLRGTFMEFF